The 25 T cell receptor beta chains listed next were all sequenced from one sample in a study of early stage breast cancer tumors. TCRdb keeps only in-frame clones here, not all; method: immunoSEQ multiplex PCR. The table lists 51,000 or so clones, about 83% of them singletons, with around 1.3% in the top ten. The source material was blood. Receptors were obtained from a person between 45 and 65 years old with breast cancer.

V gene TRBV7-2 combines with J gene TRBJ1-1, with D uncertain. CDR1 SGHTA and CDR2 FQGNSA come from the germline V gene. The CDR3 has 16 amino acids. Trimming cost V 2 bases and J 0 bases, with 13 bases left between them. DNA for the CDR3: TGTGCCAGCAGCTTAAAGGGATGGGGAATGAACACTGAAGCTTTCTTT. Amino acid sequence: CASSLKGWGMNTEAFF.

This clone was seen a few times. The J gene is TRBJ1-6, the V gene TRBV27; D possibly corresponds to TRBD1 (5 bases). The germline V and J ends were trimmed by 4 bases and 12 bases, with 13 bases remaining between them. This CDR3 is 13 amino acids long. Germline loops: CDR1 MNHEY, CDR2 SMNVEV (reference sequence). The CDR3 reads CASSWQGRGPLHF. CDR3 coding DNA: TGTGCCAGCAGTTGGCAGGGCCGGGGACCCCTCCACTTT.

V is TRBV11-3 and J is TRBJ2-7, with TRBD1 matching 7 bases. The V gene end was trimmed by 3 bases and the J gene end by 2 bases; junction bases not matched to a gene: 1. The CDR3 has 13 amino acids. Germline assignment: CDR1 SGHNT and CDR2 YENEEA. In DNA, the CDR3 is TGTGCCAGCAGCTTTACAGGGGCCTACGAGCAGTACTTC. It codes for CASSFTGAYEQYF. The variable domain in full, completed from reference TRBV11-3 and TRBJ2-7, reads EAGVVQSPRYKIIEKKQPVAFWCNPISGHNTLYWYLQNLGQGPELLIRYENEEAVDDSQLPKDRFSAERLKGVDSTLKIQPAELGDSAVYLCASSFTGAYEQYFGPGTRLTVT.

In its sample, this clone was seen a few times. The chain has TRBV25-1 and TRBJ1-2; a possible D gene is TRBD1 (5 bases). Trimming stripped 7 bases from V and 4 bases from J, with 16 bases between. Per germline, CDR1 MGHDK and CDR2 SYGVNS. This CDR3 region has 14 residues. The CDR3 nucleotides read TGTGCCAGCACCCAGCAAGGGGCGGGCTATGGCTACACCTTC. Its protein product is CASTQQGAGYGYTF.

This sequence joins TRBV4-1 and TRBJ2-3; 11 nucleotides match TRBD1. The length of the CDR3 is 16 residues. V shed 0 bases, J shed 3 bases, and the junction held 2 bases outside the gene matches. Germline loops: CDR1 MGHRA, CDR2 YSYEKL. The CDR3 spells CASSQEDRGLTDTQYF. The CDR3 nucleotides read TGCGCCAGCAGCCAAGAGGACAGGGGGCTAACAGATACGCAGTATTTT.

V is TRBV19 and J is TRBJ1-6, with no clear D. Per germline, CDR1 LNHDA and CDR2 SQIVND (reference sequence). This CDR3 contains 12 residues. V lost 7 bases and J lost 7, with 8 bases in between. Here the CDR3 DNA reads TGTGCCAGTACGCAGGCCAATTCACCCCTCCACTTT. It yields the protein CASTQANSPLHF.

This clone was detected only a few times. The chain is built from TRBV2 and TRBJ2-7; D tentatively fits TRBD1 or TRBD2 (7 bases each). V was pared by 8 bases and J by 6 bases, with 23 bases between. The germline V gene has CDR1 SNHLY and CDR2 FYNNEI. The CDR3 has 15 amino acids. The chain's CDR3 is CASGGFQGGLGEQYF. CDR3 DNA: TGTGCCAGCGGAGGGTTCCAGGGGGGGTTGGGCGAGCAGTACTTC.

V and J are TRBV29-1 and TRBJ2-3; 7 positions match TRBD2. V was clipped by 1 base and J by 1 base; unmatched bases: 5. Germline lookup yields CDR1 SQVTM and CDR2 ANQGSEA. The CDR3 covers 15 residues. The CDR3 region is CSVEGRGRGTDTQYF. CDR3 nucleotide sequence: TGCAGCGTTGAAGGTCGGGGGAGGGGCACAGATACGCAGTATTTT.

The rearrangement uses TRBV9 and TRBJ2-1, with TRBD2 matching over 10 bases. V lost 0 bases, J lost 9 bases, and 3 bases stayed unmatched. The CDR3 is 14 amino acids. Per germline, CDR1 SGDLS and CDR2 YYNGEE. The CDR3 spells CASSVGPSGSEQFF. The CDR3 DNA is TGTGCCAGCAGCGTAGGTCCTAGCGGGAGTGAGCAGTTCTTC.

The genes are TRBV6-1 and TRBJ1-6; D not resolved. Trimming cost V 3 bases and J 5 bases, with 8 bases left between them. CDR1 and CDR2 from the germline V gene are MNHNS and SASEGT. The CDR3 covers 14 residues. In nucleotides, the CDR3 is TGTGCCAGCAGTGAGATCGGGGATAATTCACCCCTCCACTTT. This gives the protein CASSEIGDNSPLHF.

CDR3 nucleotide sequence: TGTGCCAGCAGCGCGACCCAGGGGTCTCGGGAGACCCAGTACTTC. Translated, it gives CASSATQGSRETQYF. The chain recombines TRBV9 with TRBJ2-5, with D maybe TRBD1 (6 bases). Per germline, CDR1 SGDLS and CDR2 YYNGEE. V lost 3 bases to trimming and J lost 5 bases, with 17 bases between them. The CDR3 loop spans 15 amino acids. Complete variable domain (other parts from reference TRBV9 and TRBJ2-5): DSGVTQTPKHLITATGQRVTLRCSPRSGDLSVYWYQQSLDQGLQFLIQYYNGEERAKGNILERFSAQQFPDLHSELNLSSLELGDSALYFCASSATQGSRETQYFGPGTRLLVL.

The chain uses TRBV19 and TRBJ2-3; D ambiguous. Germline loops: CDR1 LNHDA, CDR2 SQIVND (reference sequence). This CDR3 comprises 14 residues. Trimming pared 5 bases from V and 0 bases from J, leaving 9 bases between. The CDR3 coding sequence is TGTGCCAGTAGTGTCATCATTAGCACAGATACGCAGTATTTT. It is translated as CASSVIISTDTQYF. Supplemented by reference TRBV19 and TRBJ2-3, the full variable domain reads DGGITQSPKYLFRKEGQNVTLSCEQNLNHDAMYWYRQDPGQGLRLIYYSQIVNDFQKGDIAEGYSVSREKKESFPLTVTSAQKNPTAFYLCASSVIISTDTQYFGPGTRLTVL.

This clone was seen a few times. Other DNA sequences in the same sample also yield this CDR3. This sequence joins TRBV5-4 and TRBJ1-1, with D hard to call. The CDR3 loop spans 14 amino acids. Per the germline V gene, CDR1 is SGHNT and CDR2 is YYREEE (reference sequence). The V gene lost 0 bases and the J gene lost 0 bases, with 6 bases spanning the gap. The CDR3 nucleotides are TGTGCCAGCAGCTTGGGCGGGATGAACACTGAAGCTTTCTTT. Protein product: CASSLGGMNTEAFF.

V usage is TRBV6-5 and J usage is TRBJ2-3; D is unresolved. The CDR3 spans 14 residues. Germline values: CDR1 MNHEY, CDR2 SVGAGI. Trimming took 7 bases from V and 4 from J, leaving 15 bases between them. DNA of the CDR3: TGTGCCAGCAAAACACCGAGGTTGGCAGATACGCAGTATTTT. Amino acid sequence: CASKTPRLADTQYF.

The chain is built from TRBV5-5 and TRBJ1-1, with D unclear. The germline V gene encodes CDR1 SGHKS and CDR2 YYEKEE (reference sequence). V was shortened by 4 bases and J by 6 bases, with 19 bases between the two germline ends. The CDR3 consists of 15 residues. CDR3: CASSPLGSLVAEAFF. The DNA for the CDR3 is TGTGCCAGCAGCCCGCTCGGGAGTCTAGTCGCTGAAGCTTTCTTT.

Here the CDR3 DNA reads TGCGCCAGCAGCTCAAATTACAATGAGCAGTTCTTC. Protein: CASSSNYNEQFF. The chain links TRBV5-1 to TRBJ2-1; no clear D gene. The length of the CDR3 is 12 residues. V gave up 3 bases and J gave up 4 bases, with 5 bases separating them. In germline, CDR1 is SGHRS, CDR2 YFSETQ.

The genes are TRBV4-3 and TRBJ2-7; no clear D gene. Germline CDR1 reads LGHNA; CDR2 reads YSLEER. CDR3 length equals 15 residues. The V gene lost 1 base and the J gene lost 2 bases, with 12 bases spanning the gap. The CDR3 DNA follows: TGCGCCAGCAGCCAAGGACGGATCATCCCCTACGAGCAGTACTTC. Encoded protein: CASSQGRIIPYEQYF.

The gene calls are TRBV7-3 and TRBJ2-7, with TRBD1 matching over 10 bases. The CDR3 extends over 15 amino acids. Looked up from germline, CDR1 is SGHTA and CDR2 is FQGTGA. V shed 3 bases, J shed 3 bases, and the junction held 5 bases outside the gene matches. CDR3 sequence reads: CASSFGTGDFYEQYF. DNA of the CDR3: TGTGCCAGCAGCTTTGGGACAGGGGACTTCTACGAGCAGTACTTC. The variable domain in full, completed from reference TRBV7-3 and TRBJ2-7, reads GAGVSQTPSNKVTEKGKYVELRCDPISGHTALYWYRQSLGQGPEFLIYFQGTGAADDSGLPNDRFFAVRPEGSVSTLKIQRTERGDSAVYLCASSFGTGDFYEQYFGPGTRLTVT.

This clone was found a few times. The chain couples TRBV19 to TRBJ1-2; D unresolved. Germline V gives CDR1 LNHDA, CDR2 SQIVND (reference sequence). This CDR3 has 14 amino acids. Trimming took 4 bases from V and 1 from J, leaving 10 bases between them. For the CDR3, the DNA is TGTGCCAGTAGTAGCCAGACGCTTAACTATGGCTACACCTTC. It encodes CASSSQTLNYGYTF.

The J gene is TRBJ2-5, the V gene TRBV7-9, with D tentatively TRBD2 (5 bases). The CDR3 is made up of 14 amino acids. Germline-derived CDR1 and CDR2 are SEHNR and FQNEAQ (reference sequence). Trimming removed 2 bases from V and 5 bases from J, with 12 bases in between. The CDR3 here is CASSLIGGRETQYF. As DNA, the CDR3 is TGTGCCAGCAGCTTAATCGGAGGTCGGGAGACCCAGTACTTC.

CDR3 bases: TGTGCCAGTAAACGTGCGGGGCAGCCGAACACTGAAGCTTTCTTT. Protein sequence: CASKRAGQPNTEAFF. The J gene is TRBJ1-1, the V gene TRBV19, with a weak D call TRBD1 (5 bases). The CDR3 extends over 15 amino acids. The germline V gene encodes CDR1 LNHDA and CDR2 SQIVND (reference sequence). Trimming took 7 bases from V and 1 from J, leaving 16 bases between them. The full variable domain, its missing parts supplied by reference TRBV19 and TRBJ1-1, is DGGITQSPKYLFRKEGQNVTLSCEQNLNHDAMYWYRQDPGQGLRLIYYSQIVNDFQKGDIAEGYSVSREKKESFPLTVTSAQKNPTAFYLCASKRAGQPNTEAFFGQGTRLTVV.

This clone was counted a single time. The chain employs TRBV30 and TRBJ1-1; maybe TRBD1 (5 bases). The germline V and J ends were trimmed by 1 base and 1 base, with 16 bases remaining between them. The CDR3 has 16 residues. Germline values: CDR1 GTSNPN, CDR2 SVGIG (reference sequence). CDR3 sequence reads: CAWSGKGSFANTEAFF. The CDR3 bases are TGTGCCTGGAGTGGGAAGGGGAGTTTCGCGAACACTGAAGCTTTCTTT.

The chain employs TRBV7-9 and TRBJ1-6; a possible D gene is TRBD1 (6 bases). The CDR3 contains 19 residues. Germline V gene sequence: CDR1 SEHNR, CDR2 FQNEAQ (reference sequence). V was trimmed by 5 bases and J by 3 bases, leaving 23 bases between them. CDR3 region: CASSAKPWAGVVYNSPLHF. The CDR3 region has the DNA TGTGCCAGCAGCGCAAAGCCATGGGCAGGGGTGGTCTATAATTCACCCCTCCACTTT.

This chain links TRBV10-1 with TRBJ1-4; D gene ambiguous. V was cut by 0 bases and J by 0 bases, with 8 bases left in between. This CDR3 spans 16 amino acids. The V gene's germline CDR1 is WNHNN and CDR2 SYGVQD (reference sequence). CDR3 region: CASSESESATNEKLFF. Here the CDR3 DNA reads TGCGCCAGCAGTGAGTCAGAGAGCGCAACTAATGAAAAACTGTTTTTT.

The V gene is TRBV7-2, the J gene TRBJ2-4; TRBD2 agrees at 7 bases. Germline assignment: CDR1 SGHTA and CDR2 FQGNSA. J gave up 6 bases and V 1 base, and 6 bases lay outside the gene matches. This CDR3 is built from 15 residues. The CDR3 nucleotides read TGTGCCAGCAGCTTAGTCCCGGGGGGAGGAAACATTCAGTACTTC. This codes for CASSLVPGGGNIQYF.